A single TCR beta chain is shown here with its context. Germline CDR1 and CDR2: SGHRS and YFSETQ. The V and J ends lost 3 bases and 6 bases, in that order; junction bases with no gene match: 11. The CDR3 loop spans 15 amino acids. The repertoire was sequenced with immunoSEQ multiplex PCR; TCRdb's copy has only in-frame clones and lacks some. The data contain around 500,000 clones, 60% to 85% of them singletons. The data derive from a study of shared clonotypes between healthy human individuals. Sequences were obtained from PBMCs. The chain has TRBV5-1 and TRBJ1-1; 7 nucleotides agree with TRBD1. The sequence was collected from a woman in her forties in good health. Some clones in this sample may be carry-over from other donors' samples. CDR3 bases: TGCGCCAGCAGCTCCGGGACAGCGGAGAGCCCTGAAGCTTTCTTT. The encoded protein is CASSSGTAESPEAFF.